This T cell receptor beta chain was retrieved from a study of T cell changes during pregnancy in multiple sclerosis. Germline V CDR1 and CDR2: MNHEY, SMNVEV (reference sequence). V was trimmed by 3 bases and J by 2 bases, leaving 8 bases between them. The CDR3 is 14 residues long. Sequenced by immunoSEQ multiplex PCR; TCRdb stores in-frame clones only, minus some. The table records around 57,000 clones, about 89% of them present only once. A few counts support this clone. The V gene is TRBV27, the J gene TRBJ1-5; D gene unclear. This specimen consisted of peripheral blood, obtained in the first trimester of pregnancy. The sequence derives from a female donor with multiple sclerosis, enrolled in a pregnancy study. The CDR3 nucleotides are TGTGCCAGCAGTTTCTGGGGAGGCAATCAGCCCCAGCATTTT. Its protein is CASSFWGGNQPQHF.